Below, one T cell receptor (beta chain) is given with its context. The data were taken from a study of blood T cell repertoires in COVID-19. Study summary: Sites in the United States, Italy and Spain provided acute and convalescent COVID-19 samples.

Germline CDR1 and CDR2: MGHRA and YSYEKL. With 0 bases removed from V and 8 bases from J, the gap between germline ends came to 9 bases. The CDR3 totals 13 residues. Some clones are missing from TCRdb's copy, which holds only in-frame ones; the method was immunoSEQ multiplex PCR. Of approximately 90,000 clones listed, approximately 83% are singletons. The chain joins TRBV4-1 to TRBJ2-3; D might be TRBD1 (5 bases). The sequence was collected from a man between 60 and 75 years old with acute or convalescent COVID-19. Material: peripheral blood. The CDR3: CASSQDWTPTQYF. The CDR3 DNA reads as TGCGCCAGCAGCCAAGATTGGACACCTACGCAGTATTTT.